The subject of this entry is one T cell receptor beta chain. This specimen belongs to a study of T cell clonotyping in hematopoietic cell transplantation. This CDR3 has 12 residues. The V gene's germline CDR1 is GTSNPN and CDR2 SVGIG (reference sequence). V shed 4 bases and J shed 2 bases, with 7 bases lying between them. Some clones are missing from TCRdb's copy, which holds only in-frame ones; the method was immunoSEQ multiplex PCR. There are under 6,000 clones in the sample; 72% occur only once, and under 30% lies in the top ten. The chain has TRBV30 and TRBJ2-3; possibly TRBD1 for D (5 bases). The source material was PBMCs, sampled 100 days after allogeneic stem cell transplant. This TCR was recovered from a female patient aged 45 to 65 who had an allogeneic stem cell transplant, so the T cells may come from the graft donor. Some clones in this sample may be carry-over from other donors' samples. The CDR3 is CAWKGFTDTQYF. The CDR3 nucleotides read TGTGCCTGGAAGGGGTTCACAGATACGCAGTATTTT.